This T cell receptor (beta chain) originates from a study of immune characterization of retroperitoneal liposarcoma. TCRdb reprocessed the PCR reads via MiXCR and lists one record per CDR3 protein. The sample consists of some 3,000 distinct CDR3 sequences, around 50% of them appearing once. The CDR3 extends over 14 amino acids. V shed 6 bases and J 2 bases; nucleotides not matched to a gene: 5. CDR1 is MNHEY, CDR2 SMNVEV, per germline (reference sequence). The TCR originated in a male donor with retroperitoneal liposarcoma. Sequenced material: tumor tissue. The chain couples TRBV27 to TRBJ2-3, with 7 bases fitting TRBD2. This CDR3 is CASSWDYHTDTQYF. In nucleotides, the CDR3 is TGTGCCAGCAGCTGGGACTACCACACAGATACGCAGTATTTT.